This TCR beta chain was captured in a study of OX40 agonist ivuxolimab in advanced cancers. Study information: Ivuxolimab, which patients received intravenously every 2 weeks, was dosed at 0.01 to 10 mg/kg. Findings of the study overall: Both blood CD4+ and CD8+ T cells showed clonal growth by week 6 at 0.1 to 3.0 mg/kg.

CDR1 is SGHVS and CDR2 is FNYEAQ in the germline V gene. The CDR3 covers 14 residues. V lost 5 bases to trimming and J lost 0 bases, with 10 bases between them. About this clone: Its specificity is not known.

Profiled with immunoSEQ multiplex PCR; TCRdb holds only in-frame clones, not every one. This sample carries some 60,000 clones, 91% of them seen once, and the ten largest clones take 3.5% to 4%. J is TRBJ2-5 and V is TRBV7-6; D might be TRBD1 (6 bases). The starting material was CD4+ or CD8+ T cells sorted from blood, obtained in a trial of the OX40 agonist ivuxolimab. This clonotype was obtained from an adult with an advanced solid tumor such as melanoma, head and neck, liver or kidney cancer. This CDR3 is CASSQTGYQETQYF. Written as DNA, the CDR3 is TGTGCCAGCAGCCAGACAGGTTACCAAGAGACCCAGTACTTC. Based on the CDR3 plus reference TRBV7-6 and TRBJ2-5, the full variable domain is GAGVSQSPRYKVTKRGQDVALRCDPISGHVSLYWYRQALGQGPEFLTYFNYEAQQDKSGLPNDRFSAERPEGSISTLTIQRTEQRDSAMYRCASSQTGYQETQYFGPGTRLLVL.